This T cell receptor beta chain was captured by sequencing in a study of T cell responses to AZD1222 COVID-19 vaccine. Study details: Second doses were pooled across both intervals (about 4 or about 12 weeks).

Study-wide results and limits: Donors were largely white British and mainly female; clonal diversity was possibly underestimated.

For this clone: The antigen is not known.

Profiling relied on immunoSEQ multiplex PCR, and the TCRdb table lists in-frame clones only, not all of them. Among around 110,000 clones listed, about 92% were seen once. The receptor was derived from an adult in good health. Sample: peripheral blood, taken on day 0 of AZD1222 vaccination.

The CDR3 loop is CAWSASAGLNQPQHF. CDR3 nucleotide sequence: TGTGCCTGGAGTGCGTCGGCCGGGCTTAATCAGCCCCAGCATTTT. The chain joins TRBV30 to TRBJ1-5; D call uncertain. Trimming took 1 base from V and 4 from J, leaving 14 bases between them. Germline V gives CDR1 GTSNPN, CDR2 SVGIG (reference sequence). This CDR3 has 15 residues.